The 3 T cell receptor beta chains below all came from one sample that was sequenced in a study of OX40 agonist ivuxolimab in advanced cancers. Clones were sequenced by immunoSEQ multiplex PCR, and TCRdb holds only the in-frame ones, with some missing. This table holds around 58,000 clones, approximately 86% found once. The sample was CD4+ or CD8+ T cells sorted from blood, taken in a trial of the OX40 agonist ivuxolimab. The source is an adult with an advanced solid tumor such as melanoma, head and neck, liver or kidney cancer.

The chain joins TRBV7-3 to TRBJ2-2; D perhaps matches TRBD2 (5 bases). The CDR3 loop spans 15 amino acids. Trimming pared 0 bases from V and 5 bases from J, leaving 10 bases between. From germline, CDR1 is SGHTA and CDR2 FQGTGA. CDR3 sequence reads: CASSLTPEGTGELFF. In DNA form, the CDR3 reads TGTGCCAGCAGCTTAACCCCCGAGGGTACCGGGGAGCTGTTTTTT.

In this sample, this clone turned up a few times. This chain links TRBV11-2 with TRBJ1-1; D perhaps matches TRBD1 (6 bases). V was cut by 3 bases and J by 0 bases, with 8 bases left in between. This CDR3 region has 14 residues. Germline CDR1 is SGHAT and CDR2 is FQNNGV. The CDR3 region has the DNA TGTGCCAGCAGCTTCGGACAGTTGAACACTGAAGCTTTCTTT. Amino acid sequence: CASSFGQLNTEAFF.

The gene calls are TRBV4-1 and TRBJ1-5; 7 bases are shared with TRBD1. After removal of 0 bases from V and 6 bases from J, the junction contained 8 bases not matched to a gene. The CDR3 is 16 amino acids. Per the germline V gene, CDR1 is MGHRA and CDR2 is YSYEKL. The CDR3 DNA sequence: TGCGCCAGCAGCCAAGATCGGGCAGGGGGGCTTCAGCCCCAGCATTTT. It is translated as CASSQDRAGGLQPQHF.